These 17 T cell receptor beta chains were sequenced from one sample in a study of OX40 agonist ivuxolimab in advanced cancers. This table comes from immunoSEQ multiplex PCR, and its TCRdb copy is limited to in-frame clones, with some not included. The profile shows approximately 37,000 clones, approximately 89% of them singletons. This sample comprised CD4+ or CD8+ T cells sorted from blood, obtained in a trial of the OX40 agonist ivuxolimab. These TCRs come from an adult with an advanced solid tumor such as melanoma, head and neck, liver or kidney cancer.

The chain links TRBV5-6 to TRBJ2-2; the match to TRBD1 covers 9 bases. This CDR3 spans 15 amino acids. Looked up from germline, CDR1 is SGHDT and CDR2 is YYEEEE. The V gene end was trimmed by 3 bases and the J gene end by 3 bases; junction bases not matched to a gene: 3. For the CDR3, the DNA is TGTGCCAGCAGCTGGAGGGACAGGGACACCGGGGAGCTGTTTTTT. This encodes CASSWRDRDTGELFF.

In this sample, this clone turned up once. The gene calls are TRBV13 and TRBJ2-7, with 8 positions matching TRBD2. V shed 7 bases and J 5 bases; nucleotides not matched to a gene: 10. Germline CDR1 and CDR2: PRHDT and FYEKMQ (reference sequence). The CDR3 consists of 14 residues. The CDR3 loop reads CASTPFAGGHEQYF. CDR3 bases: TGTGCCAGCACCCCTTTTGCGGGGGGTCACGAGCAGTACTTC.

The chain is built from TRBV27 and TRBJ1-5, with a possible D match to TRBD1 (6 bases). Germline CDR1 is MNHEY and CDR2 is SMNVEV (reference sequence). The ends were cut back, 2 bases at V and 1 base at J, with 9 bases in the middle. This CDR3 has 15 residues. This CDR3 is CASSLAGASNQPQHF. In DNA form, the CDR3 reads TGTGCCAGCAGTTTAGCAGGGGCGAGCAATCAGCCCCAGCATTTT.

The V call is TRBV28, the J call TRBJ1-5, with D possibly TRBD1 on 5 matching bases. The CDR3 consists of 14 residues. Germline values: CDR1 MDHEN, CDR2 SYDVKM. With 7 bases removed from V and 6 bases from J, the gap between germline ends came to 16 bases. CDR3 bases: TGTGCCAGCACCTCGATCCAGGGCGGTCAGCCCCAGCATTTT. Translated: CASTSIQGGQPQHF.

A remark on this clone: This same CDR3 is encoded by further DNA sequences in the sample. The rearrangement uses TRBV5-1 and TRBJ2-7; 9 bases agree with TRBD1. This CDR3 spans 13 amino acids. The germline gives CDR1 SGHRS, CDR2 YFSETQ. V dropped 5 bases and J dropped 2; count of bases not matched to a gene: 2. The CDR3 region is CASRGQGPYEQYF. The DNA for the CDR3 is TGCGCCAGCAGGGGACAGGGACCCTACGAGCAGTACTTC.

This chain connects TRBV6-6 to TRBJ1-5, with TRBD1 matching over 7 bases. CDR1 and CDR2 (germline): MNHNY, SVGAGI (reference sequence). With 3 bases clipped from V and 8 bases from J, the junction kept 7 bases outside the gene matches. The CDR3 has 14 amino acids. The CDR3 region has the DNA TGTGCCAGCAGTTATCCCGAGGGGGCAGAGCCCCAGCATTTT. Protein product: CASSYPEGAEPQHF.

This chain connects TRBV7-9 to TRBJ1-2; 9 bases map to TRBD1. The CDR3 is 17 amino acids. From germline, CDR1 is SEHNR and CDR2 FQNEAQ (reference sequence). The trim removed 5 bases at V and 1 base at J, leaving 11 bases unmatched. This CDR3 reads CASSPRGTGSSNYGYTF. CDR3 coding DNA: TGTGCCAGCAGCCCGCGGGGGACAGGGAGTAGTAACTATGGCTACACCTTC.

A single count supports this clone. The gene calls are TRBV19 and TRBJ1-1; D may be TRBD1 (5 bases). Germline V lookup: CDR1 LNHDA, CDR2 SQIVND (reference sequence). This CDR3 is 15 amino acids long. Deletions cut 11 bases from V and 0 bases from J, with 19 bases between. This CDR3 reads CASKVTGGMNTEAFF. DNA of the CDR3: TGTGCCTCCAAGGTGACGGGGGGAATGAACACTGAAGCTTTCTTT.

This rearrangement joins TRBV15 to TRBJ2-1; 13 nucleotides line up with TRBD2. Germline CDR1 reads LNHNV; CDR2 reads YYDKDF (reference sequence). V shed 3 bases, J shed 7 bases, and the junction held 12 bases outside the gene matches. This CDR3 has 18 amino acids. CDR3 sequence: CATSRTRPGLAGLNEQFF. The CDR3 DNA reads TGTGCCACCAGCAGGACCCGACCGGGACTAGCGGGGTTAAATGAGCAGTTCTTC.

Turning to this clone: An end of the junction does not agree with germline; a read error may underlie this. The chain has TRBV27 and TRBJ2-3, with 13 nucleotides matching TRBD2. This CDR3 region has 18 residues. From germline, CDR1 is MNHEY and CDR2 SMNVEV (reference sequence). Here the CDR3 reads CASSLSGTSGIDTDTQYF. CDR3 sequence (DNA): TGTGCCAGCAGTCTATCCGGGACTAGCGGGATCGACACAGATACGCAGTATTTT.

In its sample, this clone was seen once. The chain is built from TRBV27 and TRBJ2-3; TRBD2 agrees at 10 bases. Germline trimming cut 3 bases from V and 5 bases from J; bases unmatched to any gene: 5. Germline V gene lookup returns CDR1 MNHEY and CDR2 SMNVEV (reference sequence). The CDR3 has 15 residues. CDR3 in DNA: TGTGCCAGCAGTTTTTCTAGCGGGGGAATAGATACGCAGTATTTT. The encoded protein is CASSFSSGGIDTQYF.

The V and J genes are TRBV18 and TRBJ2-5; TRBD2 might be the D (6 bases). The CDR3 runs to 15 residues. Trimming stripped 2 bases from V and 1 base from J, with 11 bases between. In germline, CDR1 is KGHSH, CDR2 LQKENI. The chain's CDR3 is CASSPAGGAQETQYF. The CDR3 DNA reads TGTGCCAGCTCACCAGCTGGAGGGGCCCAAGAGACCCAGTACTTC.

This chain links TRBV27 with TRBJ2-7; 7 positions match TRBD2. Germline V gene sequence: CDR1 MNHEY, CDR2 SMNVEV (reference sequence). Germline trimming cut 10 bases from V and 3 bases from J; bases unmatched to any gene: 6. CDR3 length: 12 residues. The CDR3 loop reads CATGRENYEQYF. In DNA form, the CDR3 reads TGTGCCACGGGGAGGGAGAACTACGAGCAGTACTTC.

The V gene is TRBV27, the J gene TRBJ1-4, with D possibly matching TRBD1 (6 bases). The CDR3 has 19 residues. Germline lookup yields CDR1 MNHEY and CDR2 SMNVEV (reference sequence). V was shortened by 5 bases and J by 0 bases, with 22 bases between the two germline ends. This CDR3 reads CASSPETGHPGTTNEKLFF. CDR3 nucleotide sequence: TGTGCCAGCAGTCCCGAGACAGGACACCCCGGGACAACTAATGAAAAACTGTTTTTT. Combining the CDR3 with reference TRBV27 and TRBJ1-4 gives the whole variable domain EAQVTQNPRYLITVTGKKLTVTCSQNMNHEYMSWYRQDPGLGLRQIYYSMNVEVTDKGDVPEGYKVSRKEKRNFPLILESPSPNQTSLYFCASSPETGHPGTTNEKLFFGSGTQLSVL.

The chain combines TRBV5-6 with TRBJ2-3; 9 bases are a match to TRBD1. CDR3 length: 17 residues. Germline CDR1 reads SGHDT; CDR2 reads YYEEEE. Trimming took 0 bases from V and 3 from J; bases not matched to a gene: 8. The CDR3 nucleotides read TGTGCCAGCAGCTTGGAACAGGGGGCATTGGAGACAGATACGCAGTATTTT. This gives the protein CASSLEQGALETDTQYF.

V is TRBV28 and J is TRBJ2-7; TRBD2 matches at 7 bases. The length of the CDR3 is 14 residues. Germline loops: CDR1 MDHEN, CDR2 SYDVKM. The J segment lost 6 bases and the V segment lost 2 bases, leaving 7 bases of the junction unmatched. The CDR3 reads CASSLTGGQSEQYF. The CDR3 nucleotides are TGTGCCAGCAGTTTAACGGGGGGTCAGTCCGAGCAGTACTTC.

The CDR3 reads CASSRQGGYDEQFF. The CDR3 region has the DNA TGTGCCAGCAGCAGACAGGGGGGTTACGATGAGCAGTTCTTC. The chain employs TRBV6-5 and TRBJ2-1, with 9 bases lining up with TRBD1. The CDR3 has 14 residues. The V gene end was trimmed by 6 bases and the J gene end by 8 bases; junction bases not matched to a gene: 8. Germline loops: CDR1 MNHEY, CDR2 SVGAGI.